The TCR gamma chain under discussion was sequenced for a study of gamma-delta T cells after stem cell transplantation. About this clone itself: A far larger clone is just one base off, so this is likely a read error. The sample holds other DNA sequences that translate to the same CDR3.

Germline V gene sequence: CDR1 EGSTGY, CDR2 YDSYTSSV. The CDR3 extends over 12 amino acids. TCRdb made new clone calls on the RT-PCR reads using CATT. The sample includes under 900 gamma-chain clones, approximately 38% of them seen just once. The sequencing input was gamma-delta T cells. This TCR was recovered from a human donor. It is not recorded whose cells these are; they may come from a transplant donor. The V segment is TRGV4, and no J call was made. The CDR3: CATWIRYYKKLF. CDR3 nucleotides: TGTGCCACCTGGATCCGTTATTATAAGAAACTCTTC.